The sequence of this T cell receptor (beta chain) was determined in a study of quantifying T cell responses using KT2 cells. The overall study: cDNA was made from DNase-treated RNA using alpha and beta constant primers.

The cDNA 3' end received a ligated oligonucleotide with a UMI. An equimolar mix of RC1.1 and RC1.2 primed the beta chain across TRBC1 and TRBC2. TCRdb re-derived calls from the UMI-ligation and nested PCR reads in MiXCR, one entry per CDR3 protein. In the table there are about 50,000 distinct CDR3 sequences, under 14% of which are singletons. In its sample, this clonotype was seen a few times. Deletions cut 2 bases from V and 6 bases from J, with 14 bases between. The CDR3 extends over 15 amino acids. Germline loops: CDR1 MDHEN, CDR2 SYDVKM. The chain is built from TRBV28 and TRBJ2-1; possibly TRBD2 for D (6 bases). The origin of this receptor is a human donor. What was sequenced was PBMCs spiked with cells of the T cell clone KT2. The CDR3 DNA sequence: TGTGCCAGCAGTTTAGGGGGGATCCTGACCAATGAGCAGTTCTTC. It yields the protein CASSLGGILTNEQFF.